The sequence of this TCR beta chain was determined in a study of post-analysis software for immune sequencing data. Background on the study: The patients showed relapsing-remitting, secondary progressive and progressive-relapsing multiple sclerosis courses.

This clonotype was seen only a few times. The antigen is unknown. Findings of the study overall: The F measure placed samples prepared in the same batch into strongly shared clusters. TRBV5-6, TRBV5-1 and TRBV20-1 were among roughly 5 TRBV segments more frequent in patients than controls. Normalized Chao1 diversity in multiple sclerosis patients fell significantly below that of controls.

Presence of unique molecular identifiers characterized the TCR beta cDNA libraries. From the PCR reads, TCRdb called clonotypes with MiXCR, one entry per CDR3 protein. Found here are fewer than 850,000 distinct CDR3 sequences, under 60% of them singletons; the top ten hold roughly 4.9%. Germline assignment: CDR1 MNHEY and CDR2 SVGAGI. The CDR3 is made up of 16 amino acids. V shed 6 bases and J shed 8 bases, with 23 bases lying between them. The genes are TRBV6-5 and TRBJ2-4; possibly TRBD1 for D (6 bases). This receptor was identified in a girl between 10 and 17 years old with multiple sclerosis. Material: blood. The CDR3 DNA reads TGTGCCAGCAGCCCCTTCCGACAGGTCGTGGGTGACATTCAGTACTTC. Its translation: CASSPFRQVVGDIQYF.